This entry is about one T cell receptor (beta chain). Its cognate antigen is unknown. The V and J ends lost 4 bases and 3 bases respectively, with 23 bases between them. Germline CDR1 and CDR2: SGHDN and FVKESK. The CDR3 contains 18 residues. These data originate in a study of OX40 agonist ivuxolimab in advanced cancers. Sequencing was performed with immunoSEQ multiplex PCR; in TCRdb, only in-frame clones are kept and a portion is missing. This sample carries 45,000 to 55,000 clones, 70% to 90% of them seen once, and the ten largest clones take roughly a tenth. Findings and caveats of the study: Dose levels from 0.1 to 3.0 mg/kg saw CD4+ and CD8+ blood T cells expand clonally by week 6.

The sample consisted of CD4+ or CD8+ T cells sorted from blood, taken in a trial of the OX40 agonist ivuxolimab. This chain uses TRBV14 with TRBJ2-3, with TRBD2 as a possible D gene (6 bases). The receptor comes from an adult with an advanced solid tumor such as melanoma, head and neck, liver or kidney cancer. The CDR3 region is CASSLRRERPMGTDTQYF. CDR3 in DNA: TGTGCCAGCAGCCTTCGGAGGGAGCGCCCAATGGGGACAGATACGCAGTATTTT.